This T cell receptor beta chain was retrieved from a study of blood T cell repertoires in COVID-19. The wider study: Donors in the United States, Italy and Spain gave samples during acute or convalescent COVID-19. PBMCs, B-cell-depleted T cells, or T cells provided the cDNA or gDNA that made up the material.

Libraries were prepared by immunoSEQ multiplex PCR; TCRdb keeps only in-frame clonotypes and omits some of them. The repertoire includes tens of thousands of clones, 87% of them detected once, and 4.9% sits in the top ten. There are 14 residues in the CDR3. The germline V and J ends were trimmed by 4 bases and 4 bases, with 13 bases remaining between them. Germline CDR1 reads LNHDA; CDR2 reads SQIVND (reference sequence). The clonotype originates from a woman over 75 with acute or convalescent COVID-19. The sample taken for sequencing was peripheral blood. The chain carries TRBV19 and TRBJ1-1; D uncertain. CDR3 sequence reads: CASSKSQTFTEAFF. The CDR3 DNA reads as TGTGCCAGTAGTAAGAGTCAGACTTTCACTGAAGCTTTCTTT.